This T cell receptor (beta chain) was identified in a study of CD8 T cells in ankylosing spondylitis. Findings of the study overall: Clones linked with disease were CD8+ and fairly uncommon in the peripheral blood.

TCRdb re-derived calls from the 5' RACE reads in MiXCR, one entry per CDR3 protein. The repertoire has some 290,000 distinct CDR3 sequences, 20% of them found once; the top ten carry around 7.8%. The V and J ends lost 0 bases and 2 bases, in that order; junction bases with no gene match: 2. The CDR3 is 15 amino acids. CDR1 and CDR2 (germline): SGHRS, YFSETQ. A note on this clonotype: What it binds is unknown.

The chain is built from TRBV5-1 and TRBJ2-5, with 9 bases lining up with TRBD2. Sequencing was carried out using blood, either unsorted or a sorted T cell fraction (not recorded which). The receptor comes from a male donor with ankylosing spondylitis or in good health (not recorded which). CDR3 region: CASSLGTSAQETQYF. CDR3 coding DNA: TGCGCCAGCAGCTTGGGGACTAGCGCTCAAGAGACCCAGTACTTC.